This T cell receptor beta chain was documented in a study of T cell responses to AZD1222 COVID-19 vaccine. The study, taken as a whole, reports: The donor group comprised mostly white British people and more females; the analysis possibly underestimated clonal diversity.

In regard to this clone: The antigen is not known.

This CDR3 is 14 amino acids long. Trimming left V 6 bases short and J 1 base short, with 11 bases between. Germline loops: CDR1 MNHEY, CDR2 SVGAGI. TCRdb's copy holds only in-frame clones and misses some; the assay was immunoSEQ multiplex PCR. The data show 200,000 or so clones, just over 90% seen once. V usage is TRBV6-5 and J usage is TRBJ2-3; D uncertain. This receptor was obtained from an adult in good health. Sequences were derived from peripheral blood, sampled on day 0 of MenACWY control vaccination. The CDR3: CASRGSRGTDTQYF. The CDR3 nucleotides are TGTGCCAGCAGGGGGTCTAGGGGCACAGATACGCAGTATTTT.